The next 29 T cell receptor beta chains were all read from a single sample in a study of T-cell memory formation after mild COVID-19 (dated by TCRdb to about 2021). Receptors were amplified or captured by 5' RACE. The run used an Illumina NovaSeq 6000. The public reads were reanalyzed by TCRdb: fastp trimming at Q25, MiXCR alignment, in-frame beta chains only. When rows share a CDR3 protein, they turn into one entry using the most common DNA and genes. This sample gives fewer than 700,000 distinct CDR3 sequences in total; 20% to 25% of them show up just once. In total, the top ten clones hold about 8.4% of the sample. Source material: PBMCs or a T cell subset sorted from them (not recorded which). Receptors originate from an adult woman who had mild COVID-19 (a few samples of this study predate the infection). The sample titles of this study are shuffled in the database, so cell type and time point are left out; the donor was told from shared clones.

V and J are TRBV7-2 and TRBJ1-1; D not resolved. The CDR3 loop spans 14 amino acids. Looked up from germline, CDR1 is SGHTA and CDR2 is FQGNSA. The V and J ends lost 1 base and 5 bases respectively, with 11 bases between them. The CDR3, as DNA: TGTGCCAGCAGCTTAGTGTTTGGGGTTACTGAAGCTTTCTTT. Amino acid sequence: CASSLVFGVTEAFF.

V gene TRBV10-2 combines with J gene TRBJ2-7, with D perhaps being TRBD1 or TRBD2 (5 bases each). Germline V lookup: CDR1 WSHSY, CDR2 SAAADI. The V gene lost 6 bases and the J gene lost 1 base, with 10 bases spanning the gap. The CDR3 is made up of 13 amino acids. CDR3 region: CASRRDASYEQYF. The CDR3 DNA follows: TGCGCCAGCAGAAGGGACGCTTCCTACGAGCAGTACTTC.

The chain combines TRBV7-9 with TRBJ2-7; TRBD2 agrees at 7 bases. Per germline, CDR1 SEHNR and CDR2 FQNEAQ (reference sequence). The CDR3 has 15 residues. Trimming at V came to 1 base and at J to 3 bases, leaving 6 bases not matched to a gene. The CDR3 region has the DNA TGTGCCAGCAGCTTAGTCGGGAGGCTCCGCTACGAGCAGTACTTC. Its protein product is CASSLVGRLRYEQYF.

The V and J genes are TRBV12-3 or TRBV12-4 and TRBJ1-2; TRBD1 might be the D (5 bases). Trimming stripped 4 bases from V and 5 bases from J, with 17 bases between. The CDR3 is 15 amino acids. The CDR3 region has the DNA TGTGCCAGCAGTTCAGCCCCCCCAGGGAGTTATGGCTACACCTTC. Its protein product is CASSSAPPGSYGYTF.

In its sample, this clonotype was seen many times. The chain joins TRBV29-1 to TRBJ2-1, with 8 bases fitting TRBD2. V was pared by 6 bases and J by 5 bases, with 15 bases of the junction left unmatched. Per germline, CDR1 SQVTM and CDR2 ANQGSEA. CDR3 length: 16 residues. The CDR3 sequence: CSVGRLAIGGNNEQFF. The DNA for the CDR3 is TGCAGCGTCGGCAGACTAGCGATAGGCGGGAACAATGAGCAGTTCTTC.

In this sample, this clonotype turned up a few times. The rearrangement joins TRBV6-1 to TRBJ1-5; possible D gene TRBD1, 5 bases. The V gene lost 2 bases and the J gene lost 3 bases, with 11 bases spanning the gap. Germline V gene data show CDR1 as MNHNS and CDR2 as SASEGT. The CDR3 contains 15 residues. The CDR3: CASSELPGNNQPQHF. The CDR3 DNA sequence: TGTGCCAGCAGTGAACTGCCAGGGAACAATCAGCCCCAGCATTTT.

This clonotype was seen more than once but under ten times. This chain uses TRBV12-3 or TRBV12-4 with TRBJ1-2; no clear D. Trimming took 8 bases from V and 7 from J, leaving 8 bases between them. This CDR3 is 10 amino acids long. For the CDR3, the DNA is TGTGCCAGCGGAGGTACTGGCTACACCTTC. Protein: CASGGTGYTF.

This clonotype has a handful of counts. V usage is TRBV5-5 and J usage is TRBJ2-1; 10 nucleotides align to TRBD2. The V and J ends lost 0 bases and 0 bases, in that order; junction bases with no gene match: 15. Germline CDR1 and CDR2: SGHKS and YYEKEE (reference sequence). The CDR3 extends over 21 amino acids. The DNA for the CDR3 is TGTGCCAGCAGCTTGGCCCCTAGCGGGAGCCACACACGGGGCTCCTACAATGAGCAGTTCTTC. Translating gives CASSLAPSGSHTRGSYNEQFF.

This chain joins TRBV6-5 and TRBJ2-1, with 8 bases that match TRBD2. Losses at the gene ends were 6 bases for V and 3 bases for J; bases not matched to a gene: 10. CDR3 length: 16 residues. The germline gives CDR1 MNHEY, CDR2 SVGAGI. The DNA for the CDR3 is TGTGCCAGCAGCCCCGGGGCGGGGGGAGTCTACAATGAGCAGTTCTTC. It specifies CASSPGAGGVYNEQFF.

A few counts support this clonotype. This sequence joins TRBV20-1 and TRBJ2-2, with D perhaps TRBD2 (5 bases). Trimming left V 2 bases short and J 7 bases short, with 11 bases between. Germline CDR1 DFQATT, CDR2 SNEGSKA (reference sequence). The CDR3 runs to 13 residues. The CDR3 reads CSARSLADGELFF. The CDR3 DNA follows: TGCAGTGCTAGAAGCCTAGCCGACGGGGAGCTGTTTTTT.

At least ten counts were recorded for this clonotype. The rearrangement uses TRBV5-1 and TRBJ2-3; weak D call: TRBD1 (6 bases). Germline V lookup: CDR1 SGHRS, CDR2 YFSETQ. The ends were cut back, 3 bases at V and 5 bases at J, with 10 bases in the middle. This CDR3 contains 13 residues. CDR3 nucleotide sequence: TGCGCCAGCAGCTGGCCAGGGGAAGATACGCAGTATTTT. Translation: CASSWPGEDTQYF.

The rearrangement joins TRBV3-1 to TRBJ2-4; 10 nucleotides align to TRBD2. Germline CDR1 LGHDT, CDR2 YNNKEL (reference sequence). V shed 2 bases and J 2 bases; nucleotides not matched to a gene: 3. This CDR3 contains 16 residues. This chain's CDR3 is CASSQPGLATKNIQYF. The CDR3 DNA reads as TGTGCCAGCAGCCAACCGGGACTAGCGACCAAAAACATTCAGTACTTC.

This clonotype occurred a few times. The rearrangement joins TRBV15 to TRBJ2-7, with D uncertain. From germline, CDR1 is LNHNV and CDR2 YYDKDF (reference sequence). V was pared by 1 base and J by 2 bases, with 18 bases between. The CDR3 spans 17 residues. The CDR3 nucleotides are TGTGCCACCAGCAGAGGCAGTCCCTACGAGACCCCCTACGAGCAGTACTTC. It translates to CATSRGSPYETPYEQYF. The full variable domain, its missing parts supplied by reference TRBV15 and TRBJ2-7, is DAMVIQNPRYQVTQFGKPVTLSCSQTLNHNVMYWYQQKSSQAPKLLFHYYDKDFNNEADTPDNFQSRRPNTSFCFLDIRSPGLGDTAMYLCATSRGSPYETPYEQYFGPGTRLTVT.

This clonotype came up a few times. The V and J genes are TRBV20-1 and TRBJ1-2; no definite D call. Per germline, CDR1 DFQATT and CDR2 SNEGSKA (reference sequence). The CDR3 sequence is 15 residues long. Trimming cost V 5 bases and J 4 bases, with 20 bases left between them. CDR3 sequence: CSADYRLRSGYGYTF. Written as DNA, the CDR3 is TGCAGTGCTGATTATCGATTAAGGAGTGGCTATGGCTACACCTTC.

The chain employs TRBV7-9 and TRBJ2-7; the D gene is possibly TRBD2 (5 bases). Germline CDR1 and CDR2: SEHNR and FQNEAQ (reference sequence). Trimming removed 1 base at V and 2 bases at J, with 9 bases between. CDR3 length: 14 amino acids. CDR3 nucleotides: TGTGCCAGCAGCTTAGTGGACGGGACCTACGAGCAGTACTTC. It specifies CASSLVDGTYEQYF.

The rearrangement links TRBV4-2 to TRBJ1-2, with D maybe TRBD1 (5 bases). CDR1 and CDR2 from the germline V gene are LGHNA and YNFKEQ. V shed 4 bases and J shed 5 bases, with 23 bases lying between them. This CDR3 contains 17 residues. The CDR3 DNA sequence: TGTGCCAGCAGCCCTCGTCCCTGGGAGCCTGGGGCATATGGCTACACCTTC. Translating gives CASSPRPWEPGAYGYTF.

The V call is TRBV6-5, the J call TRBJ1-2; 7 positions agree with TRBD1. In germline, CDR1 is MNHEY, CDR2 SVGAGI. Trimming took 7 bases from V and 2 from J; bases not matched to a gene: 7. This CDR3 has 14 residues. As DNA, the CDR3 is TGTGCCAGCAACCCGGGACAGACGAACTATGGCTACACCTTC. Its protein is CASNPGQTNYGYTF.

This chain joins TRBV10-2 and TRBJ2-5; D not certain. Trimming removed 3 bases from V and 3 bases from J, with 11 bases in between. Germline CDR1 WSHSY, CDR2 SAAADI. This CDR3 has 14 residues. In DNA, the CDR3 is TGCGCCAGCAGTGAATCGGTTTCGGAAGAGACCCAGTACTTC. Its protein product is CASSESVSEETQYF.

The chain uses TRBV2 and TRBJ2-7; possibly TRBD2 for D (6 bases). Looked up from germline, CDR1 is SNHLY and CDR2 is FYNNEI. The CDR3 totals 13 residues. The V end was cut by 6 bases, the J end by 0 bases, with 9 bases between. CDR3: CASRWDFSYEQYF. The CDR3 DNA is TGTGCCAGCAGATGGGACTTCTCCTACGAGCAGTACTTC.

In this sample, this clonotype turned up a few times. The V call is TRBV6-2 or TRBV6-3, the J call TRBJ2-2; D gene ambiguous. The V and J ends lost 2 bases and 8 bases respectively, with 24 bases between them. The CDR3 has 18 amino acids. Looked up from germline, CDR1 is MNHEY and CDR2 is SVGEGT. The CDR3 DNA reads TGTGCCAGCAGTTACACCCAGAAAATTCAGGCGCTTGAGGGGGAGCTGTTTTTT. Its translation: CASSYTQKIQALEGELFF.

The chain links TRBV4-1 to TRBJ2-7, with D possibly TRBD1 on 6 matching bases. The ends were cut back, 4 bases at V and 1 base at J, with 11 bases in the middle. Germline CDR1 reads MGHRA; CDR2 reads YSYEKL. The CDR3 runs to 14 residues. CDR3 coding DNA: TGCGCCAGCAGCCCCTGGGACAAATCCTACGAGCAGTACTTC. It yields the protein CASSPWDKSYEQYF.

This chain uses TRBV5-5 with TRBJ2-2, with TRBD2 matching 12 bases. CDR1 and CDR2 from the germline V gene are SGHKS and YYEKEE (reference sequence). V lost 3 bases to trimming and J lost 4 bases; unmatched junction nucleotides: 4. This CDR3 is built from 16 residues. The CDR3 is CASSSRLAGVTGELFF. CDR3 coding DNA: TGTGCCAGCAGCTCTCGACTAGCGGGAGTCACCGGGGAGCTGTTTTTT.

The V gene is TRBV4-1, the J gene TRBJ2-5; 11 bases fit TRBD1. CDR3 length: 17 residues. The V segment lost 3 bases and the J segment 1 base; nucleotides outside the gene matches: 7. Germline values: CDR1 MGHRA, CDR2 YSYEKL. This chain's CDR3 is CASSHSDRGLLQETQYF. The CDR3 coding sequence is TGCGCCAGCAGCCATTCGGACAGGGGGCTCCTCCAAGAGACCCAGTACTTC.

This clonotype was recorded a few times. This chain uses TRBV4-1 with TRBJ1-1, with TRBD1 matching 7 bases. J gave up 4 bases and V 2 bases, and 10 bases lay outside the gene matches. The CDR3 length is 16 residues. Germline CDR1 reads MGHRA; CDR2 reads YSYEKL. CDR3 loop: CASSQRQGSDGTEAFF. CDR3 nucleotides: TGCGCCAGCAGCCAACGACAGGGAAGTGATGGCACTGAAGCTTTCTTT.

The sample holds a few counts of this clonotype. The J gene is TRBJ2-2, the V gene TRBV19; tentative D call: TRBD1 (5 bases). This CDR3 has 12 residues. CDR1 LNHDA and CDR2 SQIVND come from the germline V gene (reference sequence). Trimming took 11 bases from V and 7 from J, leaving 14 bases between them. The CDR3: CAYGPRDGELFF. For the CDR3, the DNA is TGTGCCTACGGGCCCAGGGACGGGGAGCTGTTTTTT.

This clonotype was detected a few times. The J gene is TRBJ1-5, the V gene TRBV4-1; 11 bases line up with TRBD1. The CDR3 extends over 16 amino acids. Germline CDR1 is MGHRA and CDR2 is YSYEKL. Losses at the gene ends were 5 bases for V and 1 base for J; bases not matched to a gene: 4. CDR3 loop: CASSAGQGASNQPQHF. DNA for the CDR3: TGCGCCAGCAGCGCCGGACAGGGGGCAAGCAATCAGCCCCAGCATTTT.

This clonotype was counted only a few times. The chain has TRBV18 and TRBJ1-5; D is possibly TRBD1 (6 bases). The germline V gene encodes CDR1 KGHSH and CDR2 LQKENI. This CDR3 comprises 13 residues. V was pared by 5 bases and J by 6 bases, with 11 bases between. Here the CDR3 DNA reads TGTGCCAGCTCATTTACAGGGTTTCAGCCCCAGCATTTT. Encoded protein: CASSFTGFQPQHF.

This clonotype was seen a single time. The chain links TRBV29-1 to TRBJ1-1, with D perhaps matching TRBD1 (6 bases). Germline assignment: CDR1 SQVTM and CDR2 ANQGSEA. This CDR3 is 14 amino acids long. Deletions cut 0 bases from V and 7 bases from J, with 15 bases between. The CDR3 DNA sequence: TGCAGCGTTGAAGATTCGGGGGGCAGGGATGAAGCTTTCTTT. Its protein is CSVEDSGGRDEAFF.

This clonotype was found a few times. V gene TRBV7-9 combines with J gene TRBJ2-1; D not resolved. Deletions cut 2 bases from V and 8 bases from J, with 10 bases between. Looked up from germline, CDR1 is SEHNR and CDR2 is FQNEAQ (reference sequence). This CDR3 comprises 13 residues. The CDR3 spells CASSLRHMDEQFF. The CDR3 DNA reads TGTGCCAGCAGCTTACGGCATATGGATGAGCAGTTCTTC.